This T cell receptor (beta chain) was captured in a study of T-cell memory formation after mild COVID-19 listed by TCRdb under 2021. The study in broad terms: TCR sequence clusters from the two donors were largely donor specific. Two young, previously healthy adult volunteers made up the cohort, one male and one female. In a couple of donors, T-cell clones that expanded and contracted after mild COVID-19 were followed by sequencing TCRalpha and TCRbeta repertoires longitudinally.

V and J lose 7 bases and 0 bases, and a span of 10 bases separates them. In the germline V gene, CDR1 corresponds to SQVTM and CDR2 to ANQGSEA. Measured from the cysteine to the phenylalanine, the CDR3 is 12 residues long. The DNA shown is the 36-base CDR3, in frame from base 1. PBMCs were isolated by Ficoll-Paque density gradient centrifugation. Points on this clonotype: Its recognized antigen is unknown. Nothing much larger sits one base from this clone, and base qualities are not available.

Data came from an Illumina NovaSeq 6000. TCRalpha and TCRbeta cDNA libraries were built by 5'RACE with constant-segment primers, adding sample barcodes and unique molecular identifiers. RNA was extracted from every sample with Trizol reagent. The libraries were amplified in two PCR steps, and the second step added a second sample barcode and Illumina TruSeq adapters. Sequencing of libraries was performed on an Illumina NovaSeq with 2 x 150 bp paired-end reads. On the study's bioinformatics: With migec v1.2.7, reads were demultiplexed and then collapsed into UMI-guided consensus sequences. Using mixcr v2.1.11, the UMI consensuses were aligned to TRA and TRB V and J templates and assembled into clonotypes. Clonotypes were classified as expanded or contracted when called significant by both edgeR and NoisET, with noise models trained on biological replicates. For edgeR calls, the cutoffs were a false discovery rate-adjusted p below 0.01 and a log2 fold-change threshold of 1. As an exploratory analysis of dynamics, max-normalized trajectories of the 1000 most abundant clonotypes were examined with PCA combined with hierarchical clustering. Separately sequenced CD4+ and CD8+ repertoires were used to assign a CD4 or CD8 phenotype to each responding clone. TCRdb took the public reads, trimmed them with fastp at Q25, ran MiXCR for clone calling and kept in-frame beta chains. One record per CDR3 amino acid sequence lists the most common genes and DNA. V and J calls and clone size were set by TCRdb, not the authors. This sample is represented by 80,000 to 90,000 distinct CDR3 sequences; roughly 25% of them were singletons. About 40% of the sample is held by the ten biggest clonotypes.

Overall results and qualifications from the work: Clones contracting from day 15 to 85 had balanced CD4/CD8 phenotypes, while a second wave expanding from day 15 to 37 was biased towards CD4+. Some responding clones were detected in pre-infection memory, suggesting pre-existing cross-reactive memory T cells joined the SARS-CoV-2 response. Only a couple of mild cases were covered by the study, and larger cohorts that include severe cases with pre-infection samples were considered necessary. SARS-CoV-2 specificity was not confirmed for the second-wave clones peaking on day 37. Contracting CD4+ clones appeared mostly in the CM and EM memory subsets, whereas CD8+ clones were enriched in EMRA.

The receptor comes from a man between 18 and 29 years old who had mild COVID-19 (a few samples of this study predate the infection). The sample titles of this study are shuffled in the database, so cell type and time point are left out; the donor was told from shared clones. The chain links TRBV29-1 with TRBJ2-7; the D region possibly corresponds to TRBD1 (6 bases align). The specimen was PBMCs or a T cell subset sorted from them (not recorded which). The CDR3 region has the sequence CSAEGDSYEQYF. The nucleotides are TGCAGCGCAGAGGGGGACTCCTACGAGCAGTACTTC.